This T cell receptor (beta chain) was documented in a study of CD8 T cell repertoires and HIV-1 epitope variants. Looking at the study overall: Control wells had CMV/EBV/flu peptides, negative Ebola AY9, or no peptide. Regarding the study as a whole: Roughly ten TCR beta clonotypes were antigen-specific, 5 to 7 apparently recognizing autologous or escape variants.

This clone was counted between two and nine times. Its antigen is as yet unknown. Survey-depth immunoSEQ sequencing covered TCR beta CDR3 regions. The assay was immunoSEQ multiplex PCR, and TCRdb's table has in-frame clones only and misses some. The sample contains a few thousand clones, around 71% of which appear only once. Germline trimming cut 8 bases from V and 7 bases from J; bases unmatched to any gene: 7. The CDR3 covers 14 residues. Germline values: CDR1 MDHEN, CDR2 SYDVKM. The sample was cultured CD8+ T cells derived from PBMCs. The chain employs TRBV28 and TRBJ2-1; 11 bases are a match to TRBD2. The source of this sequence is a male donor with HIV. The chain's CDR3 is CASLTSGGWNEQFF. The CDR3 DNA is TGTGCCAGCCTCACTAGCGGGGGATGGAATGAGCAGTTCTTC.